This T cell receptor beta chain was documented in a study of cytomegalovirus exposure and HLA in healthy donors. Findings and limits, study-wide: The majority of TCR sequences were rare, yet some public TCRs appeared in many donors.

Only in-frame clones appear in the TCRdb table, and some are missing; sequencing was by immunoSEQ multiplex PCR. The sample has about 260,000 clones; roughly 87% are singletons. With respect to this clone: Its antigen is not identified.

Germline V CDR1 and CDR2: SGHRS, YFSETQ. The CDR3 totals 15 residues. Trimming removed 4 bases at V and 5 bases at J, with 18 bases between. The TCR comes from a woman under 40 in good health and CMV-seronegative. V gene TRBV5-1 combines with J gene TRBJ2-5; TRBD1 might be the D (7 bases). Specimen: PBMCs. CDR3 loop: CASSPSAAGGETQYF. In nucleotides, the CDR3 is TGCGCCAGCAGCCCCTCGGCGGCAGGGGGGGAGACCCAGTACTTC.